The present TCR beta chain was sequenced within a study of T cell responses to AZD1222 COVID-19 vaccine. Regarding the study as a whole: Spike regions recognized by vaccine-associated CD4 TCRs spanned the protein, led by 160-218 and 743-854. With two AZD1222 doses given, Spike-specific TCR breadth and depth both rose. A mostly white British donor set with more females was recruited, and clonal diversity was possibly underestimated.

This table comes from immunoSEQ multiplex PCR, and its TCRdb copy is limited to in-frame clones, with some not included. The sample lists around 88,000 clones; approximately 86% were seen once. Turning to this clone: Its cognate antigen is unknown.

The CDR3 has 13 residues. Trimming left V 1 base short and J 6 bases short, with 10 bases between. Germline loops: CDR1 SEHNR, CDR2 FQNEAQ (reference sequence). The source material was peripheral blood, sampled on day 0 of AZD1222 vaccination. The receptor's source is an adult in good health. V gene TRBV7-9 combines with J gene TRBJ2-7; TRBD1 might be the D (5 bases). The CDR3 sequence: CASSLVAGPEQYF. The CDR3 DNA reads as TGTGCCAGCAGCTTAGTGGCAGGGCCCGAGCAGTACTTC. Looking up the rest from reference TRBV7-9 and TRBJ2-7 gives the full variable domain: DTGVSQNPRHKITKRGQNVTFRCDPISEHNRLYWYRQTLGQGPEFLTYFQNEAQLEKSRLLSDRFSAERPKGSFSTLEIQRTEQGDSAMYLCASSLVAGPEQYFGPGTRLTVT.